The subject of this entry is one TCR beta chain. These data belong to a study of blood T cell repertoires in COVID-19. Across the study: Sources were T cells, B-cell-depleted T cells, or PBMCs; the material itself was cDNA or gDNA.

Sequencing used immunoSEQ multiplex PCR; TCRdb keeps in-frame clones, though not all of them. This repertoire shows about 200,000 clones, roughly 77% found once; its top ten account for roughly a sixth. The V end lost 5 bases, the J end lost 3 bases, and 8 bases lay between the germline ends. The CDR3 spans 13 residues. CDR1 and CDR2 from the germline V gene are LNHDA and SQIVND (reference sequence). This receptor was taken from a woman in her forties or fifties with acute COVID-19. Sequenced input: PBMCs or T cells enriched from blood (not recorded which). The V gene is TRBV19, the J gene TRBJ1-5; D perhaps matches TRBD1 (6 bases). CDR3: CASSDRNNQPQHF. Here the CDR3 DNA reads TGTGCCAGTAGTGACAGGAACAATCAGCCCCAGCATTTT.